These 14 T cell receptor beta chains originate from one sample sequenced in a study of early T cells in non-severe SARS-CoV-2 infection. TCRdb reprocessed the 5' RACE reads with MiXCR, giving one entry per CDR3 protein. The data show some 71,000 distinct CDR3 sequences, roughly 8.7% seen once. Material for sequencing was whole blood. The receptors originated from an adult who was a healthcare worker with PCR-confirmed SARS-CoV-2 infection or an uninfected control (not recorded which).

The sample holds a few counts of this clonotype. The chain carries TRBV24-1 and TRBJ1-2, with 8 nucleotides matching TRBD1. Looked up from germline, CDR1 is KGHDR and CDR2 is SFDVKD. This CDR3 is 13 amino acids long. V shed 3 bases, J shed 4 bases, and the junction held 0 bases outside the gene matches. This chain's CDR3 is CATSDGQGYGYTF. In nucleotides, the CDR3 is TGTGCCACCAGTGATGGACAGGGCTATGGCTACACCTTC.

The gene calls are TRBV30 and TRBJ1-1; unclear D gene. The CDR3 covers 12 residues. V was shortened by 3 bases and J by 0 bases, with 5 bases between the two germline ends. Looked up from germline, CDR1 is GTSNPN and CDR2 is SVGIG (reference sequence). CDR3 nucleotide sequence: TGTGCCTGGAGAGTTCTGAACACTGAAGCTTTCTTT. This translates into CAWRVLNTEAFF.

This clonotype was recorded many times. This chain connects TRBV18 to TRBJ2-7, with TRBD2 identical over 9 bases. Losses at the gene ends were 5 bases for V and 1 base for J; bases not matched to a gene: 15. This CDR3 region has 18 residues. CDR1 and CDR2 from the germline V gene are KGHSH and LQKENI. CDR3 region: CASSSPRGSGGLSYEQYF. In DNA, the CDR3 is TGTGCCAGCTCATCGCCCCGGGGTAGCGGGGGTTTGTCCTACGAGCAGTACTTC.

This clonotype was counted only a few times. CDR3 coding DNA: TGCAGTGCTAGAGTCCATGGCGGGAGGGCCGTGGGGGAGCAGTTCTTC. This sequence encodes CSARVHGGRAVGEQFF. The V and J genes are TRBV20-1 and TRBJ2-1, with 9 nucleotides matching TRBD2. The V segment lost 1 base and the J segment 10 bases; nucleotides outside the gene matches: 14. The CDR3 has 16 residues. Per germline, CDR1 DFQATT and CDR2 SNEGSKA (reference sequence).

This clonotype was recorded many times. The rearrangement joins TRBV6-5 to TRBJ2-1, with TRBD1 identical over 9 bases. The ends lost 5 bases at V and 7 bases at J; junction bases unmatched: 9. The CDR3 extends over 15 amino acids. Germline V gene lookup returns CDR1 MNHEY and CDR2 SVGAGI. This CDR3 is CASSTPGQGKNEQFF. The CDR3 bases are TGTGCCAGCAGTACACCGGGACAGGGTAAAAATGAGCAGTTCTTC.

Comments on this clonotype: A much larger clone differs from this one at a single base, so this may be a read error. This chain joins TRBV10-2 and TRBJ2-2; TRBD2 aligns across 15 bases. Germline CDR1 WSHSY, CDR2 SAAADI. The CDR3 sequence is 20 residues long. The CDR3 spells CASSAVAGLAGGVNTGERFF. The CDR3 DNA sequence: TGCGCCAGCAGTGCGGTTGCAGGACTAGCGGGAGGGGTAAACACCGGGGAGCGGTTTTTT.

This clonotype was observed many times. The chain employs TRBV5-1 and TRBJ2-2; TRBD1 matches at 7 bases. The CDR3 is made up of 13 amino acids. Germline CDR1 is SGHRS and CDR2 is YFSETQ. V dropped 4 bases and J dropped 7; count of bases not matched to a gene: 4. CDR3 protein: CASSTGADGELFF. The CDR3 DNA is TGCGCCAGCAGCACAGGGGCGGACGGGGAGCTGTTTTTT.

This clonotype was seen repeatedly, ten times or more. The V and J genes are TRBV30 and TRBJ2-6, with 8 bases matching TRBD1. Germline loops: CDR1 GTSNPN, CDR2 SVGIG (reference sequence). The V and J ends lost 4 bases and 4 bases, in that order; junction bases with no gene match: 9. The CDR3 has 16 amino acids. Written as DNA, the CDR3 is TGTGCCTGGAAGGCCCAGGGGGCGCGCGGGGCCAACGTCCTGACTTTC. This sequence encodes CAWKAQGARGANVLTF.

This clonotype came up many times. The rearrangement uses TRBV5-1 and TRBJ1-6; D gene unclear. The V end lost 3 bases, the J end lost 9 bases, and 13 bases lay between the germline ends. The CDR3 contains 14 residues. The V gene's germline CDR1 is SGHRS and CDR2 YFSETQ. CDR3: CASSSRGPGSPLHF. The DNA for the CDR3 is TGCGCCAGCAGCTCGCGAGGCCCTGGTTCACCCCTCCACTTT.

In this sample, this clonotype turned up a few times. This chain connects TRBV7-2 to TRBJ2-7; D possibly corresponds to TRBD1 (6 bases). Between the trimmed V and J ends, which lost 4 bases and 2 bases, there was a span of 12 bases. CDR1 and CDR2 (germline): SGHTA, FQGNSA. The CDR3 is 14 amino acids. The CDR3 nucleotides read TGTGCCAGCAGCTCTATGGACAGTACCTACGAGCAGTACTTC. As protein: CASSSMDSTYEQYF.

This clonotype appeared many times. V gene TRBV7-8 combines with J gene TRBJ2-3; TRBD2 matches 10 bases. The J segment lost 6 bases and the V segment lost 2 bases, leaving 8 bases of the junction unmatched. This CDR3 has 16 residues. Germline values: CDR1 SGHVS, CDR2 FQNEAQ. CDR3 coding DNA: TGTGCCAGCAGCTTACTGGCTAGCGGGAGTATGGATACGCAGTATTTT. This codes for CASSLLASGSMDTQYF.

This clonotype has only a few counts. The chain couples TRBV5-1 to TRBJ2-3; 14 positions match TRBD2. Losses at the gene ends were 2 bases for V and 0 bases for J; bases not matched to a gene: 8. The CDR3 consists of 19 residues. Germline CDR1 is SGHRS and CDR2 is YFSETQ. The CDR3 loop is CASSFRLGTSGGSTDTQYF. CDR3 bases: TGCGCCAGCAGCTTCCGACTCGGGACTAGCGGGGGAAGCACAGATACGCAGTATTTT.

The rearrangement uses TRBV19 and TRBJ1-6; D possibly corresponds to TRBD1 (5 bases). Trimming pared 7 bases from V and 8 bases from J, leaving 6 bases between. Germline CDR1 LNHDA, CDR2 SQIVND (reference sequence). This CDR3 has 11 residues. Written as DNA, the CDR3 is TGTGCCAGTAAAGGGGATTCACCCCTCCACTTT. Its protein product is CASKGDSPLHF.

The sample holds a few counts of this clonotype. This chain connects TRBV25-1 to TRBJ2-2; tentatively, D is TRBD1 or TRBD2 (6 bases each). V was pared by 1 base and J by 7 bases, with 13 bases between. This CDR3 has 15 amino acids. Per the germline V gene, CDR1 is MGHDK and CDR2 is SYGVNS. The CDR3 region has the DNA TGTGCCAGCAGTGAATCCTCGGGGGCGGGCGGGGAGCTGTTTTTT. Amino acid sequence: CASSESSGAGGELFF.